This T cell receptor (beta chain) was recorded in a study of T cell repertoires in cytomegalovirus infection. Turning to the study itself: A matching HLA type, together with CMV infection, was signaled by public TCR beta signatures. General observations from the study: HLA-C-restricted CMV clonotypes gave the most frequent clonotype in two of eight donors. There were carriers of CMV plus the relevant HLA, and cumulative public TCR beta family frequency identified them.

This clonotype came up many times. Its antigen is not identified. This CDR3 has 14 residues. The germline V gene encodes CDR1 SGHTA and CDR2 FQGNSA. V was clipped by 5 bases and J by 5 bases, with 15 bases between them. TCRdb passed the reads through MiXCR, listing each CDR3 protein once. This table has 150,000 to 200,000 distinct CDR3 sequences, roughly an eighth appearing once. Sequenced material: PBMCs. The chain has TRBV7-2 and TRBJ2-5, with D tentatively TRBD1 (6 bases). This clonotype was sampled from a human donor in good health (CMV status not recorded). Some clones in this sample may be carry-over from other donors' samples. CDR3 sequence: CASSLGHRAETQYF. Written as DNA, the CDR3 is TGTGCCAGCAGCCTTGGCCACAGGGCGGAGACCCAGTACTTC.